This TCR beta chain came from a study of T cell changes during pregnancy in multiple sclerosis. Trimming took 5 bases from V and 7 from J; bases not matched to a gene: 19. The CDR3 extends over 18 amino acids. Germline assignment: CDR1 SEHNR and CDR2 FQNEAQ (reference sequence). Generated by immunoSEQ multiplex PCR, the TCRdb table keeps only in-frame clones and is missing some. The sample has 60,000 to 90,000 clones; about 92% are singletons. This clone appeared once. This material consisted of peripheral blood, taken after pregnancy. The chain couples TRBV7-9 to TRBJ1-4; the match to TRBD1 covers 7 bases. The TCR sequence derives from a female donor in good health, enrolled as a control in a pregnancy study. The CDR3 loop reads CASSPLASGGGVSEKLFF. CDR3 sequence (DNA): TGTGCCAGCAGCCCACTGGCATCGGGAGGGGGCGTAAGTGAAAAACTGTTTTTT.